The clone carrying this T cell receptor (beta chain) was counted only a few times. Amplification used 60 Vbeta primers and 13 Jbeta primers. The data were produced by immunoSEQ multiplex PCR, yet TCRdb's version contains in-frame clones alone and is incomplete. Of around 170,000 clones in the sample, around 76% were seen once. The source of the sample is a study of cytomegalovirus exposure and HLA in healthy donors. This TCR was recovered from a man aged 35-49 years in good health and CMV-seronegative. Input material: PBMCs.

CDR3 sequence reads: CASRVGSQPQHF. CDR3 in DNA: TGTGCCAGCAGGGTAGGGAGTCAGCCCCAGCATTTT. The chain is built from TRBV28 and TRBJ1-5; no firm D call. The CDR3 covers 12 residues. CDR1 and CDR2 (germline): MDHEN, SYDVKM. The ends were cut back, 6 bases at V and 6 bases at J, with 9 bases in the middle.